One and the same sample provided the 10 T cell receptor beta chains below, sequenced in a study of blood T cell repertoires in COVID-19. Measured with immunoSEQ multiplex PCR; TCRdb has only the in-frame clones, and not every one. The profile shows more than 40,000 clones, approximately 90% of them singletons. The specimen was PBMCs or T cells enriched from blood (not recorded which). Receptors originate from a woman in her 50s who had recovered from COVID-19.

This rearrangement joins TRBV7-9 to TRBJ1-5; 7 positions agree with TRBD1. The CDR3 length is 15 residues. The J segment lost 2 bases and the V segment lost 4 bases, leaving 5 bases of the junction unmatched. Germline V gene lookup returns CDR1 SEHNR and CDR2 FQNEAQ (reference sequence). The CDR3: CASSSQGLGNQPQHF. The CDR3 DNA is TGTGCCAGCAGCTCACAGGGGTTGGGCAATCAGCCCCAGCATTTT.

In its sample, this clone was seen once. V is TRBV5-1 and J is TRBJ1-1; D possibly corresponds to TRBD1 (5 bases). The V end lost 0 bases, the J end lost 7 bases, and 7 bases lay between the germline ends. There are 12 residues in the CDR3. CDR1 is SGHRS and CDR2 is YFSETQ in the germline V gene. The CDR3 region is CASSLGQNEAFF. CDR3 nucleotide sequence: TGCGCCAGCAGCTTGGGACAGAATGAAGCTTTCTTT.

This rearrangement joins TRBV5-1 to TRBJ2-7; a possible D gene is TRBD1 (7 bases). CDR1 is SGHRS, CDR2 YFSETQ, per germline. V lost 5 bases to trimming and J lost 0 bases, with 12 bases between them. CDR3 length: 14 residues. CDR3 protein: CASRGGQTSYEQYF. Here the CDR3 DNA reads TGCGCCAGCAGGGGGGGACAGACCTCCTACGAGCAGTACTTC. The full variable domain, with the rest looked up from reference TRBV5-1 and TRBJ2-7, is KAGVTQTPRYLIKTRGQQVTLSCSPISGHRSVSWYQQTPGQGLQFLFEYFSETQRNKGNFPGRFSGRQFSNSRSEMNVSTLELGDSALYLCASRGGQTSYEQYFGPGTRLTVT.

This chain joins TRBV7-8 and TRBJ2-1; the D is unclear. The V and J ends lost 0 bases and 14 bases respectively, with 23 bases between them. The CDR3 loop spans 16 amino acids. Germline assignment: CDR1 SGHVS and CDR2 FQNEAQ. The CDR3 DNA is TGTGCCAGCAGCTTAGCGGTTGTTAGGAGCCTTCCACGCGAGTTCTTC. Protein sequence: CASSLAVVRSLPREFF. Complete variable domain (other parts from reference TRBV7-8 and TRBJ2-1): GAGVSQSPRYKVAKRGQDVALRCDPISGHVSLFWYQQALGQGPEFLTYFQNEAQLDKSGLPSDRFFAERPEGSVSTLKIQRTQQEDSAVYLCASSLAVVRSLPREFFGPGTRLTVL.

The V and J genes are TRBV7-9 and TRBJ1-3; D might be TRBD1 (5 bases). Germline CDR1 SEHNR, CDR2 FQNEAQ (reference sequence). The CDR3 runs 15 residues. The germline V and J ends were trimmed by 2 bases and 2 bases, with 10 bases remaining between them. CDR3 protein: CASSLSGVTGNTIYF. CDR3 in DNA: TGTGCCAGCAGCTTATCGGGGGTAACTGGAAACACCATATATTTT. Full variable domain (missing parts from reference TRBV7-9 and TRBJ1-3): DTGVSQNPRHKITKRGQNVTFRCDPISEHNRLYWYRQTLGQGPEFLTYFQNEAQLEKSRLLSDRFSAERPKGSFSTLEIQRTEQGDSAMYLCASSLSGVTGNTIYFGEGSWLTVV.

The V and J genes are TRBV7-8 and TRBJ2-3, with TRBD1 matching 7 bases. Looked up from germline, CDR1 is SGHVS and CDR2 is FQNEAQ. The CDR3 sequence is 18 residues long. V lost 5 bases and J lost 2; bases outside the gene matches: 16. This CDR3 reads CASSLWLVSGTATDTQYF. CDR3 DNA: TGTGCCAGCAGCCTGTGGCTTGTTTCCGGGACAGCCACAGATACGCAGTATTTT.

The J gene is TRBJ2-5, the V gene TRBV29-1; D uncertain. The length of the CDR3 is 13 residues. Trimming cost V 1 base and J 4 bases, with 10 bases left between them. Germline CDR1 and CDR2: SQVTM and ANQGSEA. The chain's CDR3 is CSVEVSSGETQYF. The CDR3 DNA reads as TGCAGCGTTGAAGTAAGCTCTGGAGAGACCCAGTACTTC.

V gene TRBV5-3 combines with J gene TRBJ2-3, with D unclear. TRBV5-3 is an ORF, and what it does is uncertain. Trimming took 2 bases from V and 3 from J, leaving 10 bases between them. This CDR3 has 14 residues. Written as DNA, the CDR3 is TGTGCCAGAAGCTTTATAGGAGTTACAGATACGCAGTATTTT. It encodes CARSFIGVTDTQYF.

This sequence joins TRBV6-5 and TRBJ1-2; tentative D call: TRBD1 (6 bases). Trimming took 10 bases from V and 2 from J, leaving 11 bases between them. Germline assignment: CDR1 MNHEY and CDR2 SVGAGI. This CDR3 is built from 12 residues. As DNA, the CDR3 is TGTGCCACCGAAGACAGGAACTATGGCTACACCTTC. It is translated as CATEDRNYGYTF.

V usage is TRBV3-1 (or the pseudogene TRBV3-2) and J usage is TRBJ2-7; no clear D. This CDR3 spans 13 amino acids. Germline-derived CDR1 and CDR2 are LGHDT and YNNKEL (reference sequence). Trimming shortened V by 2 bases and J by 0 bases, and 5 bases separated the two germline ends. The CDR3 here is CASSQHYSYEQYF. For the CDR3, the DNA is TGTGCCAGCAGCCAACACTACTCCTACGAGCAGTACTTC.